A single sample is the source of the 18 T cell receptor beta chains below, sequenced in a study of PD-L1 blockade in urothelial cancer. Data came from immunoSEQ multiplex PCR; TCRdb stores just in-frame clones and leaves some out. The sample includes over 75,000 clones, about 85% of them seen just once. Time point: pretreatment peripheral blood. Sample: PBMCs, taken around atezolizumab (anti-PD-L1) treatment. These receptors were taken from a man aged 55 to 70 with urothelial cancer.

The gene calls are TRBV15 and TRBJ2-5, with 9 bases that match TRBD1. The CDR3 is 18 amino acids. The germline gives CDR1 LNHNV, CDR2 YYDKDF (reference sequence). V gave up 0 bases and J gave up 2 bases; unmatched junction bases: 10. CDR3 sequence reads: CATSRDLGTGILQETQYF. The CDR3 region has the DNA TGTGCCACCAGCAGAGATTTAGGGACAGGGATCTTACAAGAGACCCAGTACTTC.

The CDR3 sequence is CASSLMGGIQETQYF. The DNA for the CDR3 is TGTGCCAGCAGCTTAATGGGCGGGATTCAAGAGACCCAGTACTTC. The rearrangement links TRBV7-3 to TRBJ2-5; D is possibly TRBD2 (6 bases). The CDR3 loop spans 15 amino acids. CDR1 SGHTA and CDR2 FQGTGA come from the germline V gene. V was trimmed by 1 base and J by 2 bases, leaving 11 bases between them.

V and J are TRBV5-1 and TRBJ2-7, with a weak D call TRBD1 (7 bases). V gave up 4 bases and J gave up 1 base, with 15 bases separating them. The length of the CDR3 is 15 residues. Germline loops: CDR1 SGHRS, CDR2 YFSETQ. This CDR3 is CASSVVPGGSYEQYF. The CDR3, as DNA: TGCGCCAGCAGCGTTGTACCAGGGGGGTCCTACGAGCAGTACTTC.

The rearrangement joins TRBV6-1 to TRBJ2-5; D might be TRBD2 (5 bases). Germline assignment: CDR1 MNHNS and CDR2 SASEGT. The germline V and J ends were trimmed by 7 bases and 4 bases, with 13 bases remaining between them. This CDR3 is built from 13 residues. CDR3 loop: CASTISSLETQYF. The CDR3 DNA reads as TGTGCCAGCACTATCTCTAGCCTAGAGACCCAGTACTTC.

CDR3 region: CASSGLSSGRAETQYF. The CDR3 DNA reads TGTGCCAGCAGTGGGCTGTCCAGCGGGAGGGCCGAGACCCAGTACTTC. The chain joins TRBV5-4 to TRBJ2-5; 10 positions match TRBD2. The CDR3 is 16 amino acids. In germline, CDR1 is SGHNT, CDR2 YYREEE (reference sequence). V trimming: 5 bases; J trimming: 5 bases; junction bases outside the gene matches: 12.

This chain joins TRBV9 and TRBJ2-1; 7 nucleotides match TRBD2. Germline V gives CDR1 SGDLS, CDR2 YYNGEE. V lost 4 bases to trimming and J lost 5 bases; unmatched junction nucleotides: 12. The CDR3 covers 16 residues. The CDR3 DNA is TGTGCCAGCAGCATCACCGGGACTACGAACCACAATGAGCAGTTCTTC. Amino acid sequence: CASSITGTTNHNEQFF.

This chain uses TRBV5-4 with TRBJ2-3; TRBD2 matches at 16 bases. Trimming cost V 4 bases and J 5 bases; bases outside gene matches: 4. The germline V gene has CDR1 SGHNT and CDR2 YYREEE (reference sequence). CDR3 length: 16 amino acids. The CDR3 nucleotides are TGTGCCAGCAGCAGGGGACTAGCGGGGGGGGGAGATACGCAGTATTTT. It specifies CASSRGLAGGGDTQYF.

J is TRBJ1-2 and V is TRBV13; D possibly corresponds to TRBD1 (5 bases). The ends were cut back, 2 bases at V and 3 bases at J, with 7 bases in the middle. This CDR3 contains 13 residues. The germline gives CDR1 PRHDT, CDR2 FYEKMQ (reference sequence). The CDR3 sequence: CASSLKGDYGYTF. The CDR3 DNA follows: TGTGCCAGCAGCTTAAAAGGGGACTATGGCTACACCTTC.

V and J are TRBV5-5 and TRBJ1-2; D is ambiguous. The germline gives CDR1 SGHKS, CDR2 YYEKEE (reference sequence). The CDR3 loop spans 15 amino acids. The V and J ends lost 5 bases and 1 base respectively, with 15 bases between them. The CDR3 is CASRTSGGVNYGYTF. DNA for the CDR3: TGTGCCAGCAGGACGTCCGGAGGAGTTAACTATGGCTACACCTTC.

J is TRBJ2-2 and V is TRBV7-3, with a possible D match to TRBD2 (6 bases). Germline V lookup: CDR1 SGHTA, CDR2 FQGTGA. This CDR3 spans 16 amino acids. With 5 bases removed from V and 4 bases from J, the gap between germline ends came to 17 bases. The CDR3 spells CASSPAYGGGTGELFF. DNA for the CDR3: TGTGCCAGCAGCCCGGCGTACGGGGGAGGCACCGGGGAGCTGTTTTTT.

The chain combines TRBV5-4 with TRBJ2-3, with 11 bases fitting TRBD2. CDR1 and CDR2 (germline): SGHNT, YYREEE (reference sequence). V lost 6 bases and J lost 2; bases outside the gene matches: 2. CDR3 length: 14 amino acids. For the CDR3, the DNA is TGTGCCAGCACTAGCGGGGGGTACACAGATACGCAGTATTTT. Encoded protein: CASTSGGYTDTQYF.

This chain links TRBV29-1 with TRBJ1-2; TRBD1 agrees at 8 bases. After removal of 6 bases from V and 5 bases from J, the junction contained 14 bases not matched to a gene. The germline V gene has CDR1 SQVTM and CDR2 ANQGSEA. The CDR3 is 15 amino acids. As DNA, the CDR3 is TGCAGCGTGGAGACGTTCCAGGGGGCTGGGTATGGCTACACCTTC. As protein: CSVETFQGAGYGYTF.

This chain uses TRBV5-1 with TRBJ2-1, with TRBD2 matching over 7 bases. V trimming: 2 bases; J trimming: 2 bases; junction bases outside the gene matches: 7. Germline CDR1 reads SGHRS; CDR2 reads YFSETQ. The CDR3 has 16 residues. CDR3 in DNA: TGCGCCAGCAGCTTTGTGAGGGAGGGGCCCTACAATGAGCAGTTCTTC. Protein product: CASSFVREGPYNEQFF.

A single count supports this clone. The V gene is TRBV5-6, the J gene TRBJ2-3; tentative D call: TRBD1 (6 bases). Germline V gene sequence: CDR1 SGHDT, CDR2 YYEEEE. The CDR3 has 16 residues. The V and J ends lost 2 bases and 3 bases respectively, with 16 bases between them. The DNA for the CDR3 is TGTGCCAGCAGCTTTAGAACAGGGAAGGGTACAGATACGCAGTATTTT. Protein sequence: CASSFRTGKGTDTQYF.

This chain links TRBV6-1 with TRBJ2-5; D is possibly TRBD1 (5 bases). The CDR3 is made up of 17 amino acids. Trimming removed 0 bases at V and 6 bases at J, with 20 bases between. Germline assignment: CDR1 MNHNS and CDR2 SASEGT. Written as DNA, the CDR3 is TGTGCCAGCAGTGAAGCTGTGTCGACAGCGAAAAGGAAGACCCAGTACTTC. Its protein is CASSEAVSTAKRKTQYF.

This clone was counted a single time. This chain connects TRBV11-3 to TRBJ2-1, with 9 bases identical to TRBD2. The V gene end was trimmed by 5 bases and the J gene end by 10 bases; junction bases not matched to a gene: 18. The CDR3 loop spans 17 amino acids. CDR1 and CDR2 (germline): SGHNT, YENEEA. In DNA, the CDR3 is TGTGCCAGCAGCCCTCAAACCGGACTAGCGACGGCTAGGGAGCAGTTCTTC. Residues: CASSPQTGLATAREQFF.

CDR3 region: CASSFGSGGRWEQYF. CDR3 nucleotide sequence: TGTGCCAGCAGCTTCGGAAGCGGGGGACGATGGGAGCAGTACTTC. The J gene is TRBJ2-7, the V gene TRBV7-2; TRBD2 matches at 8 bases. V trimming: 3 bases; J trimming: 7 bases; junction bases outside the gene matches: 11. The germline V gene has CDR1 SGHTA and CDR2 FQGNSA. CDR3 size: 15 residues.

The CDR3 nucleotides read TGTGCCAGCAGTGACGGACAGGGGGCCGGGGAGCTGTTTTTT. Translation: CASSDGQGAGELFF. The chain uses TRBV6-4 and TRBJ2-2; 10 nucleotides agree with TRBD1. With 2 bases clipped from V and 6 bases from J, the junction kept 0 bases outside the gene matches. There are 14 residues in the CDR3. CDR1 is MRHNA, CDR2 SNTAGT, per germline.